This T cell receptor (beta chain) was sequenced during a study of CD8 T cells in ankylosing spondylitis. Points from the study as a whole: Seemingly distinctive of ankylosing spondylitis blood was a TCR beta motif formed by eight highly homologous variants. Both synovial fluid and blood in reactive arthritis had previously been reported to carry some motif variants. Significantly higher representation of disease-linked clones was reported for matched ankylosing spondylitis synovial fluid.

This CDR3 has 14 residues. V gave up 1 base and J gave up 7 bases; unmatched junction bases: 6. CDR1 is LGHDT and CDR2 is YNNKEL in the germline V gene (reference sequence). Quantitative molecular-barcoded 5'-RACE generated the TCR beta libraries. TCRdb ran MiXCR on the 5' RACE reads and lists one entry per CDR3 protein. The table shows roughly 130,000 distinct CDR3 sequences, with approximately 6.8% occurring only once. This clonotype was recorded a few times. What it binds is not known. The origin of this receptor is a male donor with ankylosing spondylitis or in good health (not recorded which). The V gene is TRBV3-1, the J gene TRBJ1-2; TRBD1 matches 7 bases. Sequencing was done on a sample of blood, either unsorted or a sorted T cell fraction (not recorded which). The CDR3 nucleotides are TGTGCCAGCAGCCAAGGGACCCGGGACAGTGGCTACACCTTC. Translating gives CASSQGTRDSGYTF.